The clone carrying this T cell receptor beta chain was observed a handful of times. Its antigen is still unknown. Compared with germline, one end of the junction differs, possibly owing to a read error. The CD8+CD4-CCR7+CD45RA+ phenotype defined the sorted naive CD8 T cells. Each CDR3 protein gets one entry after TCRdb re-called the PCR reads with MiXCR. The top ten clones hold 0.65% to 0.75% of a sample with around 300,000 distinct CDR3 sequences, 24% of them seen once. The CDR3 has 15 residues. CDR1 and CDR2 (germline): SGHVS, FNYEAQ. This sample is part of a study of molecular identifiers for immune sequencing clone quantification. Study-level points and caveats: In CMV-specific effectors, clones above 20 copies held over 97% of molecules; naive, under 1%.

The source material was naive CD8+ T cells from blood, with Jurkat cell RNA spiked in. Subset noted: FACS-sorted CD8+CD4-CCR7+CD45RA+ naive T cells. The rearrangement uses TRBV7-6 and TRBJ2-5; 8 nucleotides agree with TRBD1. The TCR was taken from a human donor in good health. Some libraries in this study had Jurkat cell RNA spiked in. The CDR3 DNA follows: TGTGCCAGCAGCAACCGACAGGGGTCGACAAGGACCCTGTACTTC. It is translated as CASSNRQGSTRTLYF.